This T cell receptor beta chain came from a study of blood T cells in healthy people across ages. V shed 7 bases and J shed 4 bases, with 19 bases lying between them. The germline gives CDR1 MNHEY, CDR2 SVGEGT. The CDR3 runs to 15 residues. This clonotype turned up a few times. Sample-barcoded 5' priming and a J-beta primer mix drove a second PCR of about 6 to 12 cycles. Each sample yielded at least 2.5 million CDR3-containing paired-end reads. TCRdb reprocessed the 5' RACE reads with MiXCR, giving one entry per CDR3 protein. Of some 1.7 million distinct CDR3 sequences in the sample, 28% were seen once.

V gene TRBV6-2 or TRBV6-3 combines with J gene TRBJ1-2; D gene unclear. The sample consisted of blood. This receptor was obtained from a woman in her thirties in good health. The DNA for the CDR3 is TGTGCCAGCACCGGAGGCAGCGTGGGATTCTATGGCTACACCTTC. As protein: CASTGGSVGFYGYTF.